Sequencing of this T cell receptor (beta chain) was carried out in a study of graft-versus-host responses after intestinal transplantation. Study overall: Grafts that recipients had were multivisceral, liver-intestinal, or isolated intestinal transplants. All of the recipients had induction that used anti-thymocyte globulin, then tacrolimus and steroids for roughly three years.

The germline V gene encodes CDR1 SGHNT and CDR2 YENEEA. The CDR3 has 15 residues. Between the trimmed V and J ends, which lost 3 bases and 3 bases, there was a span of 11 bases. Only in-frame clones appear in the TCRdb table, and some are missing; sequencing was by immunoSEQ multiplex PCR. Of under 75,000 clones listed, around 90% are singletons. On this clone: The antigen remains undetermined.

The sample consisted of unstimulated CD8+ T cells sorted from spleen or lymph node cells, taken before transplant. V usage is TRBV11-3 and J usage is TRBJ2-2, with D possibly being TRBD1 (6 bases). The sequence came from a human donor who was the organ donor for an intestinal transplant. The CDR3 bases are TGTGCCAGCAGCTTCACCTCAGGGGACACCGGGGAGCTGTTTTTT. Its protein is CASSFTSGDTGELFF.